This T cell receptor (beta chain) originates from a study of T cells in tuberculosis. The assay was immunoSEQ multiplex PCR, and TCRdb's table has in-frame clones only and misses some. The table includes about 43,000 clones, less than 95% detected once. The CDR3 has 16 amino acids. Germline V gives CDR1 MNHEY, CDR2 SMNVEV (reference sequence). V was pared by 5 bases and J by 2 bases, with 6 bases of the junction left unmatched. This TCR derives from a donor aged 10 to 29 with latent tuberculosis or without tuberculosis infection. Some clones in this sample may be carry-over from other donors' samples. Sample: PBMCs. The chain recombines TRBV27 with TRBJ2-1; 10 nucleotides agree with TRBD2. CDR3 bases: TGTGCCAGCAGTCCCGGACTAGCGGCCGCCTACAATGAGCAGTTCTTC. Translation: CASSPGLAAAYNEQFF.